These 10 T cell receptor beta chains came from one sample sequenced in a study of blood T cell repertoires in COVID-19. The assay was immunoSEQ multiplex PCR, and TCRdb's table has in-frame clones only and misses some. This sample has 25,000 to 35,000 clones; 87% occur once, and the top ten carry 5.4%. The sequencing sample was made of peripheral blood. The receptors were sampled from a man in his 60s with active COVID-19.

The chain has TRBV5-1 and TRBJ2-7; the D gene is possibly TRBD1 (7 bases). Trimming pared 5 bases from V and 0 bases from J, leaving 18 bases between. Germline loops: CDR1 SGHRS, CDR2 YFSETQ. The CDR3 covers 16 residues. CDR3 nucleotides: TGCGCCAGCAGTAGAGGGCGGGACAGTCACTCCTACGAGCAGTACTTC. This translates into CASSRGRDSHSYEQYF. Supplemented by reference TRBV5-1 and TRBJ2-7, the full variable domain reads KAGVTQTPRYLIKTRGQQVTLSCSPISGHRSVSWYQQTPGQGLQFLFEYFSETQRNKGNFPGRFSGRQFSNSRSEMNVSTLELGDSALYLCASSRGRDSHSYEQYFGPGTRLTVT.

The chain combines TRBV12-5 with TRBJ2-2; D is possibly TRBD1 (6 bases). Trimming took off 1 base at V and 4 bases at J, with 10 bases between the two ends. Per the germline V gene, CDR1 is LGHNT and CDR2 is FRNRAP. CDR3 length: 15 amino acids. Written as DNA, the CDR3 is TGTGCTAGTGGTTTGGGGACAGTTATCACCGGGGAGCTGTTTTTT. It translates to CASGLGTVITGELFF.

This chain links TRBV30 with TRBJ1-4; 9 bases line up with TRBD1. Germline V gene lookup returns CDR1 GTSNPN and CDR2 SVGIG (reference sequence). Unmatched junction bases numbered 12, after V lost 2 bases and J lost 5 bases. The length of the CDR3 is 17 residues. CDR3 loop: CAWSRTGGATSNEKLFF. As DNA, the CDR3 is TGTGCCTGGAGTCGCACAGGGGGCGCGACTTCCAATGAAAAACTGTTTTTT.

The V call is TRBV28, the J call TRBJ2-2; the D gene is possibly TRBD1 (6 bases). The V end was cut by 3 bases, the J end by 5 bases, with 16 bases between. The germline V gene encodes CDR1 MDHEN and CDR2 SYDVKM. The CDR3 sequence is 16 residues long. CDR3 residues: CASSLLGQSWTGELFF. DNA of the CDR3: TGTGCCAGCAGTTTGCTAGGACAGTCATGGACCGGGGAGCTGTTTTTT. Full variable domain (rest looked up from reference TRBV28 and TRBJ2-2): DVKVTQSSRYLVKRTGEKVFLECVQDMDHENMFWYRQDPGLGLRLIYFSYDVKMKEKGDIPEGYSVSREKKERFSLILESASTNQTSMYLCASSLLGQSWTGELFFGEGSRLTVL.

This CDR3 is CATSDGGATNEQFF. CDR3 coding DNA: TGTGCCACCAGTGACGGGGGGGCGACTAATGAGCAGTTCTTC. V usage is TRBV24-1 and J usage is TRBJ2-1; 8 bases are a match to TRBD2. This CDR3 contains 14 residues. The trim removed 4 bases at V and 7 bases at J, leaving 5 bases unmatched. Germline V gene lookup returns CDR1 KGHDR and CDR2 SFDVKD.

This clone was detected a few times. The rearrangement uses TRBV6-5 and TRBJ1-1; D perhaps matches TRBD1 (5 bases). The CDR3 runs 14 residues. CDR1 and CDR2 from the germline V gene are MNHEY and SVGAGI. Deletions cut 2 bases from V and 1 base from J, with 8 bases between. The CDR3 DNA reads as TGTGCCAGCAGTTACGGCCAGGGGAACACTGAAGCTTTCTTT. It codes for CASSYGQGNTEAFF.

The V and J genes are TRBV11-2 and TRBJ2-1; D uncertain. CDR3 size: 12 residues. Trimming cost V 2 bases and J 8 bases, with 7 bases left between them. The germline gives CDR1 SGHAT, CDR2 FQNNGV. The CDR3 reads CASSLYPDEQFF. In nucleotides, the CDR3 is TGTGCCAGCAGCTTATATCCCGATGAGCAGTTCTTC.

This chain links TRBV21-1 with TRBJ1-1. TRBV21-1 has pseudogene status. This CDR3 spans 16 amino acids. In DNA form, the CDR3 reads TGTGCCAGCAGCAATCGACTGCTTACCTTGAACACTGAAGCTTTCTTT. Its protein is CASSNRLLTLNTEAFF.

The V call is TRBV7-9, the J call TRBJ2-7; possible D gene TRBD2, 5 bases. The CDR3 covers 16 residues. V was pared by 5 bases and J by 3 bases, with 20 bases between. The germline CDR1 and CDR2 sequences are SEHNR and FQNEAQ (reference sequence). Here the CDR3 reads CASSGLIVDGVYEQYF. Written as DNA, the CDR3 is TGTGCCAGCAGCGGTCTGATTGTAGACGGGGTCTACGAGCAGTACTTC.

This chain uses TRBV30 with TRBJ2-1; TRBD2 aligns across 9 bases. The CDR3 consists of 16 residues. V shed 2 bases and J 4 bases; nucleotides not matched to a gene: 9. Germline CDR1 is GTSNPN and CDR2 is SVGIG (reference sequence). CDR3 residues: CAWSRAGGRRYNEQFF. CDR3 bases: TGTGCCTGGAGTCGAGCGGGGGGACGGCGATACAATGAGCAGTTCTTC.